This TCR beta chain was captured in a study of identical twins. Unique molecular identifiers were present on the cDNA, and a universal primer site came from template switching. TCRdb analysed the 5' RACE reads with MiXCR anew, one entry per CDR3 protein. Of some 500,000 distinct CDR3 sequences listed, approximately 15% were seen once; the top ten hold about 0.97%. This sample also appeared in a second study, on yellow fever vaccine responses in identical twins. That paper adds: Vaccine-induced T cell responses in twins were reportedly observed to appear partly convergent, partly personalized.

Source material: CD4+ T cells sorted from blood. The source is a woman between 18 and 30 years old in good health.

CDR3 in DNA: TGTGCCAGCAGTCACCCGCCTAAAGAGACCCAGTACTTC. Protein: CASSHPPKETQYF. V usage is TRBV6-2 or TRBV6-3 and J usage is TRBJ2-5, with unresolved D. Germline values: CDR1 MNHEY, CDR2 SVGEGT. V was shortened by 5 bases and J by 3 bases, with 10 bases between the two germline ends. The CDR3 has 13 amino acids.